A single sample gave rise to the 30 T cell receptor beta chains below, sequenced in a study of blood T cell repertoires in COVID-19. Using immunoSEQ multiplex PCR, the repertoire was profiled, and TCRdb retains in-frame clones only, with some absent. The table has about 90,000 clones, 80% seen once. Sequenced sample: peripheral blood. The receptor set was obtained from a woman in her 70s with acute or convalescent COVID-19.

The CDR3 DNA sequence: TGTGCCAGCAGCTTAACAGGGATTGATTCACCCCTCCACTTT. Translated: CASSLTGIDSPLHF. The chain uses TRBV5-4 and TRBJ1-6; maybe TRBD1 (6 bases). CDR1 SGHNT and CDR2 YYREEE come from the germline V gene (reference sequence). This CDR3 has 14 amino acids. The V and J ends lost 2 bases and 8 bases respectively, with 11 bases between them.

The J gene is TRBJ1-2, the V gene TRBV11-1, with D unresolved. The CDR3 totals 14 residues. The germline V gene encodes CDR1 SGHAT and CDR2 FQDESV (reference sequence). Trimming took off 5 bases at V and 3 bases at J, with 13 bases between the two ends. DNA of the CDR3: TGTGCCAGCAGCGAGGGCTTAATGGACTATGGCTACACCTTC. It specifies CASSEGLMDYGYTF.

This sequence joins TRBV3-1 (or the pseudogene TRBV3-2) and TRBJ1-4, with a tentative D call TRBD1 (5 bases). The germline V gene encodes CDR1 LGHDT and CDR2 YNNKEL (reference sequence). Trimming removed 0 bases from V and 11 bases from J, with 13 bases in between. The CDR3 length is 14 residues. The CDR3 coding sequence is TGTGCCAGCAGCCAAGATTTTGGAGGGGCGAAACTGTTTTTT. Its translation: CASSQDFGGAKLFF.

The V gene is TRBV7-9, the J gene TRBJ1-1, with D possibly matching TRBD1 (5 bases). This CDR3 comprises 12 residues. The ends were cut back, 1 base at V and 8 bases at J, with 8 bases in the middle. In germline, CDR1 is SEHNR, CDR2 FQNEAQ (reference sequence). The CDR3 loop reads CASSLGTSEAFF. In DNA, the CDR3 is TGTGCCAGCAGCTTAGGGACATCAGAAGCTTTCTTT. The variable domain in full, completed from reference TRBV7-9 and TRBJ1-1, reads DTGVSQNPRHKITKRGQNVTFRCDPISEHNRLYWYRQTLGQGPEFLTYFQNEAQLEKSRLLSDRFSAERPKGSFSTLEIQRTEQGDSAMYLCASSLGTSEAFFGQGTRLTVV.

The chain recombines TRBV28 with TRBJ2-3; TRBD2 agrees at 9 bases. CDR3 size: 15 residues. CDR1 is MDHEN and CDR2 is SYDVKM in the germline V gene. The ends lost 7 bases at V and 7 bases at J; junction bases unmatched: 12. The CDR3 loop reads CASNTGTSWIYTQYF. The CDR3 DNA reads TGTGCCAGCAATACCGGGACTAGCTGGATATATACGCAGTATTTT.

The chain joins TRBV21-1 to TRBJ1-5. TRBV21-1 is described as a pseudogene. The CDR3 is 14 residues long. The CDR3: CASEGGGLAQPQHF. Here the CDR3 DNA reads TGTGCCAGCGAGGGGGGAGGGTTGGCTCAGCCCCAGCATTTT.

Concerning this clone itself: Other DNA sequences from this sample encode an identical CDR3 as well. V usage is TRBV7-8 and J usage is TRBJ2-5; 14 bases are a match to TRBD2. The CDR3 is made up of 16 amino acids. Unmatched junction bases numbered 6, after V lost 5 bases and J lost 4 bases. CDR1 and CDR2 from the germline V gene are SGHVS and FQNEAQ. The CDR3 DNA reads TGTGCCAGCAGCCGGACCGGGACTAGCGGGGGAGAGACCCAGTACTTC. Amino acid sequence: CASSRTGTSGGETQYF.

This chain joins TRBV20-1 and TRBJ2-1; unclear D gene. V dropped 2 bases and J dropped 6 bases, with 5 bases sitting between them. The CDR3 spans 11 residues. Germline V lookup: CDR1 DFQATT, CDR2 SNEGSKA (reference sequence). CDR3 region: CSARPINEQFF. The CDR3 coding sequence is TGCAGTGCTAGACCCATCAATGAGCAGTTCTTC.

This clone has a handful of counts. The V gene is TRBV19, the J gene TRBJ2-1; 11 positions match TRBD2. V shed 4 bases, J shed 8 bases, and the junction held 4 bases outside the gene matches. The CDR3 has 14 amino acids. Germline V lookup: CDR1 LNHDA, CDR2 SQIVND (reference sequence). CDR3 residues: CASSTSGRLDEQFF. Written as DNA, the CDR3 is TGTGCCAGTAGTACTAGCGGGAGGTTGGATGAGCAGTTCTTC.

The CDR3 DNA sequence: TGTGCCAGCAGCTTAAAACAGGCCTACGAGCAGTACTTC. Its protein is CASSLKQAYEQYF. The chain carries TRBV7-2 and TRBJ2-7, with D possibly TRBD1 on 5 matching bases. CDR1 SGHTA and CDR2 FQGNSA come from the germline V gene. This CDR3 contains 13 residues. Trimming removed 2 bases at V and 2 bases at J, with 7 bases between. The full variable domain, in which reference TRBV7-2 and TRBJ2-7 provide the parts outside the CDR3, is GAGVSQSPSNKVTEKGKDVELRCDPISGHTALYWYRQSLGQGLEFLIYFQGNSAPDKSGLPSDRFSAERTGGSVSTLTIQRTQQEDSAVYLCASSLKQAYEQYFGPGTRLTVT.

The rearrangement uses TRBV30 and TRBJ1-1, with 7 bases aligning to TRBD1. Unmatched junction bases numbered 11, after V lost 5 bases and J lost 2 bases. The CDR3 is 15 amino acids. Germline assignment: CDR1 GTSNPN and CDR2 SVGIG (reference sequence). The CDR3 nucleotides read TGTGCCTGGGTGAGGGGGCCCCTGGTTAACACTGAAGCTTTCTTT. This encodes CAWVRGPLVNTEAFF.

The chain has TRBV12-3 or TRBV12-4 and TRBJ2-2; 10 bases line up with TRBD2. Trimming removed 10 bases from V and 4 bases from J; junction bases left unmatched: 3. The CDR3 runs to 13 residues. CDR3 residues: CATAGGLTGELFF. The CDR3 nucleotides read TGTGCCACAGCGGGGGGGCTCACCGGGGAGCTGTTTTTT.

This clone has just a few counts. The chain links TRBV9 to TRBJ1-4, with 7 bases identical to TRBD1. The V and J ends lost 3 bases and 8 bases, in that order; junction bases with no gene match: 13. CDR1 is SGDLS, CDR2 YYNGEE, per germline. The CDR3 is 16 residues long. The chain's CDR3 is CASSARDRTKGEKLFF. In DNA, the CDR3 is TGTGCCAGCAGCGCCCGGGACAGAACAAAAGGGGAAAAACTGTTTTTT.

This chain connects TRBV20-1 to TRBJ1-5; D uncertain. The V and J ends lost 3 bases and 13 bases respectively, with 13 bases between them. This CDR3 region has 11 residues. Germline CDR1 DFQATT, CDR2 SNEGSKA (reference sequence). In DNA form, the CDR3 reads TGCAGTGCTAGGGAGGGCCTTCCTCAGCATTTT. Its translation is CSAREGLPQHF.

This chain links TRBV2 with TRBJ1-6; D is ambiguous. Trimming stripped 2 bases from V and 9 bases from J, with 8 bases between. The CDR3 has 13 amino acids. Germline assignment: CDR1 SNHLY and CDR2 FYNNEI. CDR3 protein: CASSESPTSPLHF. For the CDR3, the DNA is TGTGCCAGCAGTGAATCTCCTACTTCACCCCTCCACTTT.

The chain uses TRBV4-2 and TRBJ2-1; possible D gene TRBD2, 6 bases. Germline V CDR1 and CDR2: LGHNA, YNFKEQ. CDR3 size: 15 residues. Trimming cost V 0 bases and J 7 bases, with 13 bases left between them. CDR3 nucleotides: TGTGCCAGCAGCCAAGAGAGCTTGAGCGGGAATGAGCAGTTCTTC. Protein: CASSQESLSGNEQFF.

V gene TRBV28 combines with J gene TRBJ2-7; 10 bases agree with TRBD2. CDR1 MDHEN and CDR2 SYDVKM come from the germline V gene. Trimming removed 5 bases from V and 6 bases from J; junction bases left unmatched: 13. There are 16 residues in the CDR3. CDR3 amino acids: CASSLPASGSPIEQYF. The CDR3 DNA reads TGTGCCAGCAGTCTACCGGCTAGCGGGAGTCCCATCGAGCAGTACTTC.

The V gene is TRBV5-4, the J gene TRBJ2-1, with 7 positions matching TRBD2. The CDR3 spans 17 residues. The junction had 7 bases not matched to a gene; V was cut back by 0 bases and J by 1 base. Per germline, CDR1 SGHNT and CDR2 YYREEE (reference sequence). In DNA, the CDR3 is TGTGCCAGCAGCTTGGAACCGCGGGGGTCTTCCTACAATGAGCAGTTCTTC. As protein: CASSLEPRGSSYNEQFF.

This clone has only a few counts. Here the CDR3 DNA reads TGTGCCAGTAGTATAGTGGCGGGAGTTGCCTACGAGCAGTACTTC. Translation: CASSIVAGVAYEQYF. This chain connects TRBV19 to TRBJ2-7; TRBD2 aligns across 7 bases. Trimming removed 1 base from V and 2 bases from J; junction bases left unmatched: 5. This CDR3 contains 15 residues. CDR1 is LNHDA and CDR2 is SQIVND in the germline V gene (reference sequence).

This chain joins TRBV6-5 and TRBJ2-7; 9 positions match TRBD1. The CDR3 has 16 amino acids. The trim removed 4 bases at V and 3 bases at J, leaving 10 bases unmatched. Germline CDR1 and CDR2: MNHEY and SVGAGI. The CDR3 spells CASSFVPGQGIYEQYF. The CDR3 nucleotides read TGTGCCAGCAGTTTCGTCCCGGGACAGGGAATCTACGAGCAGTACTTC.

The chain uses TRBV30 and TRBJ2-1, with D possibly matching TRBD1 (6 bases). There are 18 residues in the CDR3. V was pared by 3 bases and J by 1 base, with 22 bases between. Germline CDR1 and CDR2: GTSNPN and SVGIG (reference sequence). The CDR3 spells CAWSLRLSSRGSYNEQFF. The DNA for the CDR3 is TGTGCCTGGAGCCTAAGATTAAGTTCCAGGGGATCCTACAATGAGCAGTTCTTC.

This chain connects TRBV7-2 to TRBJ2-7; tentatively, D is TRBD1 (5 bases). V lost 1 base to trimming and J lost 6 bases, with 10 bases between them. The CDR3 consists of 13 residues. Germline CDR1 SGHTA, CDR2 FQGNSA. The CDR3 protein is CASSLEGLAEQYF. The CDR3 bases are TGTGCCAGCAGCTTAGAGGGGTTAGCCGAGCAGTACTTC.

The chain joins TRBV28 to TRBJ1-5; possibly TRBD1 for D (6 bases). Germline-derived CDR1 and CDR2 are MDHEN and SYDVKM. The ends were cut back, 2 bases at V and 3 bases at J, with 17 bases in the middle. CDR3 size: 17 residues. Here the CDR3 reads CASSLGPHRDPNQPQHF. The CDR3 DNA follows: TGTGCCAGCAGTTTAGGCCCCCACAGGGATCCCAATCAGCCCCAGCATTTT.

This rearrangement joins TRBV7-2 to TRBJ1-5, with 7 bases identical to TRBD1. The CDR3 runs 15 residues. V lost 2 bases to trimming and J lost 2 bases; unmatched junction nucleotides: 3. Germline CDR1 SGHTA, CDR2 FQGNSA. The CDR3 DNA follows: TGTGCCAGCAGCTTATACCAGGGGGGCAATCAGCCCCAGCATTTT. Translation gives CASSLYQGGNQPQHF.

This clone was observed a single time. The rearrangement uses TRBV6-5 and TRBJ2-3; TRBD2 matches at 9 bases. The CDR3 sequence is 14 residues long. The V and J ends lost 6 bases and 2 bases, in that order; junction bases with no gene match: 3. Germline CDR1 is MNHEY and CDR2 is SVGAGI. CDR3 amino acids: CASRLAGPTDTQYF. Written as DNA, the CDR3 is TGTGCCAGCAGACTAGCGGGCCCCACAGATACGCAGTATTTT.

The V and J genes are TRBV2 and TRBJ1-1, with D possibly TRBD1 on 6 matching bases. This CDR3 has 13 residues. Per germline, CDR1 SNHLY and CDR2 FYNNEI. Trimming cost V 5 bases and J 4 bases, with 11 bases left between them. In nucleotides, the CDR3 is TGTGCCAGCAGTCACAGGGATTTCACTGAAGCTTTCTTT. It is translated as CASSHRDFTEAFF.

This chain joins TRBV19 and TRBJ1-4; 8 bases line up with TRBD1. Germline V gene lookup returns CDR1 LNHDA and CDR2 SQIVND (reference sequence). Trimming at V came to 7 bases and at J to 7 bases, leaving 5 bases not matched to a gene. The CDR3 covers 13 residues. The DNA of the CDR3 is TGTGCCAGTAAGGGAGACAGGGGTGAAAAACTGTTTTTT. Its translation: CASKGDRGEKLFF. The entire variable domain, with the rest obtained from reference TRBV19 and TRBJ1-4, is as follows: DGGITQSPKYLFRKEGQNVTLSCEQNLNHDAMYWYRQDPGQGLRLIYYSQIVNDFQKGDIAEGYSVSREKKESFPLTVTSAQKNPTAFYLCASKGDRGEKLFFGSGTQLSVL.

The gene calls are TRBV29-1 and TRBJ2-7, with TRBD2 as a possible D gene (6 bases). CDR3 length: 12 residues. V lost 7 bases and J 6 bases, leaving 16 bases between the germline ends. Germline V gene data show CDR1 as SQVTM and CDR2 as ANQGSEA. The CDR3 sequence is CSGGTAPSEQYF. In DNA, the CDR3 is TGCAGCGGTGGGACTGCCCCCAGCGAGCAGTACTTC.

This clone was picked up a small number of times. This rearrangement joins TRBV7-6 to TRBJ2-3; maybe TRBD1 (6 bases). The CDR3 covers 15 residues. V lost 5 bases and J 5 bases, leaving 17 bases between the germline ends. The V gene's germline CDR1 is SGHVS and CDR2 FNYEAQ. CDR3 DNA sequence: TGTGCCAGCAGCCGAACCCAGGGGCTCGGAGATACGCAGTATTTT. Protein product: CASSRTQGLGDTQYF.

The J gene is TRBJ2-1, the V gene TRBV28, with 13 bases identical to TRBD2. The ends lost 6 bases at V and 3 bases at J; junction bases unmatched: 8. The CDR3 has 17 amino acids. Germline V gene lookup returns CDR1 MDHEN and CDR2 SYDVKM. This chain's CDR3 is CASSVRTSGGFYNEQFF. DNA of the CDR3: TGTGCCAGCAGCGTCCGGACTAGCGGGGGATTCTACAATGAGCAGTTCTTC.